What follows are 5 T cell receptor beta chains derived from one specimen sequenced in a study of spatial heterogeneity in lung cancer. Documented time point: sample taken at primary tumor resection. Sequencing covered unsorted whole RNA taken from tumor, nontumor lung or frozen PBMC. TCRdb reprocessed the 5' RACE reads via MiXCR and lists one record per CDR3 protein. The sample shows about 20,000 distinct CDR3 sequences, about 19% of them seen only once. Here the sequenced sample was PBMCs, taken at surgery. The receptors originated from a male donor with early-stage non-small cell lung cancer.

In its sample, this clonotype was seen many times. This chain links TRBV6-6 with TRBJ1-4; D is undetermined. Trimming stripped 5 bases from V and 0 bases from J, with 7 bases between. CDR1 MNHNY and CDR2 SVGAGI come from the germline V gene (reference sequence). CDR3 length equals 14 residues. Written as DNA, the CDR3 is TGTGCCAGCAGTGCAGCTGCAACTAATGAAAAACTGTTTTTT. Translated, it gives CASSAAATNEKLFF.

The chain combines TRBV9 with TRBJ1-4, with a tentative D call TRBD1 (5 bases). This CDR3 comprises 16 residues. Germline-derived CDR1 and CDR2 are SGDLS and YYNGEE. V was trimmed by 0 bases and J by 8 bases, leaving 17 bases between them. The CDR3 coding sequence is TGTGCCAGCAGCGTAGGGACCTGGGGCGCGAGGGAAAAACTGTTTTTT. This translates into CASSVGTWGAREKLFF.

This clonotype turned up a few times. The chain is built from TRBV7-2 and TRBJ2-3; possibly TRBD1 for D (5 bases). This CDR3 is 15 amino acids long. Trimming left V 1 base short and J 4 bases short, with 12 bases between. Germline assignment: CDR1 SGHTA and CDR2 FQGNSA. The CDR3 is CASSLGVGAPDTQYF. The CDR3 DNA sequence: TGTGCCAGCAGCTTAGGTGTTGGGGCCCCAGATACGCAGTATTTT.

V is TRBV5-4 and J is TRBJ2-4; D may match TRBD1 or TRBD2 (5 bases each). The CDR3 loop spans 17 amino acids. Germline CDR1 and CDR2: SGHNT and YYREEE (reference sequence). The V gene lost 4 bases and the J gene lost 9 bases, with 26 bases spanning the gap. The CDR3 here is CASSPTPGTESSSIQYF. The CDR3 region has the DNA TGTGCCAGCAGCCCCACCCCCGGGACGGAGTCTAGTAGCATTCAGTACTTC.

This clonotype has just a few counts. The chain carries TRBV6-5 and TRBJ1-1; D ambiguous. The CDR3 length is 15 residues. In germline, CDR1 is MNHEY, CDR2 SVGAGI. V shed 10 bases and J shed 1 base, with 19 bases lying between them. CDR3: CATKSSTLGNTEAFF. CDR3 nucleotides: TGTGCCACCAAATCTTCTACACTGGGGAACACTGAAGCTTTCTTT.